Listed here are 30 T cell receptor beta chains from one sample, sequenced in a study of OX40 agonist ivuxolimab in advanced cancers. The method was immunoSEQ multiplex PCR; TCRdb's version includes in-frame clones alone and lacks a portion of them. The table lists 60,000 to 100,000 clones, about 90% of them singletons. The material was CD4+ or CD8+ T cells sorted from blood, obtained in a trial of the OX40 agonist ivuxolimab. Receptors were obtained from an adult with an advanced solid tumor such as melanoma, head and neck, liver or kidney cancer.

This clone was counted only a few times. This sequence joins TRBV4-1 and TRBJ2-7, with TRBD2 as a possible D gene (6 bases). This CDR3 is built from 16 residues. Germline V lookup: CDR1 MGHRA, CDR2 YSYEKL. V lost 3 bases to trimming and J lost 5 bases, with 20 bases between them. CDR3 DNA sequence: TGCGCCAGCAGCCAGGGGGGTCGACTAGGCGCGGACGAGCAGTACTTC. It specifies CASSQGGRLGADEQYF.

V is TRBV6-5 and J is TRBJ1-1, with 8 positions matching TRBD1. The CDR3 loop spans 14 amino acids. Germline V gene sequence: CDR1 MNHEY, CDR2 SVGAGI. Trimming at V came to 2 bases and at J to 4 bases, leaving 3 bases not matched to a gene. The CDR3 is CASSYRTGTTEAFF. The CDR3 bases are TGTGCCAGCAGTTACCGGACAGGGACCACTGAAGCTTTCTTT.

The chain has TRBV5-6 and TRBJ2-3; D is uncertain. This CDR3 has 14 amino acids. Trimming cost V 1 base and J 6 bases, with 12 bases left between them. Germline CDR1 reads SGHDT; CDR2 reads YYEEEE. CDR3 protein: CASSLLGSADTQYF. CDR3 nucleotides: TGTGCCAGCAGCTTGTTAGGATCGGCCGATACGCAGTATTTT.

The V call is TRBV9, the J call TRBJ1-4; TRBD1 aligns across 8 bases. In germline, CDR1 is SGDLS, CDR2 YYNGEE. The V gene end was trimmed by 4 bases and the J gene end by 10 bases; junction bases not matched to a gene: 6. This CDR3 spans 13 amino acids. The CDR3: CASSPGQGRKLFF. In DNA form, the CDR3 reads TGTGCCAGCAGCCCCGGACAGGGCCGAAAACTGTTTTTT.

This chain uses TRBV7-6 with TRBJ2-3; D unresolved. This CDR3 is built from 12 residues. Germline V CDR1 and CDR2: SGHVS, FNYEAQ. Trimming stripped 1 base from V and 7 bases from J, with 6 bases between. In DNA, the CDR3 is TGTGCCAGCAGCTTAGAACATAATACGCAGTATTTT. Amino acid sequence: CASSLEHNTQYF.

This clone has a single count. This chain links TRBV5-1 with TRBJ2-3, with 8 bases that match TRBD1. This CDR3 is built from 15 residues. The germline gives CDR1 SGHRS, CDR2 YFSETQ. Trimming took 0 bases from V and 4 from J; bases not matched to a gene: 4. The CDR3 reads CASSLAPQGADTQYF. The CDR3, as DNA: TGCGCCAGCAGCTTGGCCCCACAGGGGGCAGATACGCAGTATTTT. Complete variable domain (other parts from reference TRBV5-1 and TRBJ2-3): KAGVTQTPRYLIKTRGQQVTLSCSPISGHRSVSWYQQTPGQGLQFLFEYFSETQRNKGNFPGRFSGRQFSNSRSEMNVSTLELGDSALYLCASSLAPQGADTQYFGPGTRLTVL.

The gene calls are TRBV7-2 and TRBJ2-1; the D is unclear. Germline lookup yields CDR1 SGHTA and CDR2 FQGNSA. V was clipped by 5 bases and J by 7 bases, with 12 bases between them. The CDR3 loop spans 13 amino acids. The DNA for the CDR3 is TGTGCCAGCAGCCCCCGGATTTCTAATGAGCAGTTCTTC. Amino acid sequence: CASSPRISNEQFF.

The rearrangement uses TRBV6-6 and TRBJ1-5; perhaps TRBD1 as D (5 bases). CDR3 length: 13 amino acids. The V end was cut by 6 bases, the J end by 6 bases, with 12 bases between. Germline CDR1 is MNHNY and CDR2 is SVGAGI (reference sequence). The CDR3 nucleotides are TGTGCCAGCAGCGCAGGGTTGAGTCAGCCCCAGCATTTT. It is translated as CASSAGLSQPQHF.

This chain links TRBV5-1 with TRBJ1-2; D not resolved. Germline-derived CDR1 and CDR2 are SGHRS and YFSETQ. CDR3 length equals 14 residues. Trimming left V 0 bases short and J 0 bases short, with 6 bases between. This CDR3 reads CASSLDNTNYGYTF. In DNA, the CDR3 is TGCGCCAGCAGCTTGGACAACACTAACTATGGCTACACCTTC.

CDR3 DNA: TGTGCCAGCAGTTTTGGCATCCCGAGCTCCTACGAGCAGTACTTC. Encoded protein: CASSFGIPSSYEQYF. This chain links TRBV27 with TRBJ2-5, with D uncertain. Judging by the DNA end, TRBJ2-7 fits better; the J call may be wrong. CDR1 and CDR2 from the germline V gene are MNHEY and SMNVEV (reference sequence). The CDR3 runs 15 residues.

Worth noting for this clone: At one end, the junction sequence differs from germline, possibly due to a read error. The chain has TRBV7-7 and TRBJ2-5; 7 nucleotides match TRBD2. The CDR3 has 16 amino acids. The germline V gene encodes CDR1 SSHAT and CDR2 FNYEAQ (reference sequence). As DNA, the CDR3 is TGTGCTAGCAGCTTAGGGCCGAGCGGGGAAAAAGAGACCCAGTACTTC. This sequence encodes CASSLGPSGEKETQYF.

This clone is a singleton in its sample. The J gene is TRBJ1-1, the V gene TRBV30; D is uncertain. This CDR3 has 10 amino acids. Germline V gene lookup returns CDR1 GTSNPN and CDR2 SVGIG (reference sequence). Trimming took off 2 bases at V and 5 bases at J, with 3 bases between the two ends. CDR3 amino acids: CAWSRTEAFF. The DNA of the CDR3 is TGTGCCTGGAGTCGGACTGAAGCTTTCTTT.

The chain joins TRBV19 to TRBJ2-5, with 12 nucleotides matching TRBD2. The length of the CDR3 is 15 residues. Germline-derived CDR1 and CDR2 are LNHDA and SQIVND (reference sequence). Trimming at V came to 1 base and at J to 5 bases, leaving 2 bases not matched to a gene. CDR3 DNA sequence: TGTGCCAGTAGTATAGGGCTAGCGGGAGGGGAGACCCAGTACTTC. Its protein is CASSIGLAGGETQYF. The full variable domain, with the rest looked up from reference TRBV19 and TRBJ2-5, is DGGITQSPKYLFRKEGQNVTLSCEQNLNHDAMYWYRQDPGQGLRLIYYSQIVNDFQKGDIAEGYSVSREKKESFPLTVTSAQKNPTAFYLCASSIGLAGGETQYFGPGTRLLVL.

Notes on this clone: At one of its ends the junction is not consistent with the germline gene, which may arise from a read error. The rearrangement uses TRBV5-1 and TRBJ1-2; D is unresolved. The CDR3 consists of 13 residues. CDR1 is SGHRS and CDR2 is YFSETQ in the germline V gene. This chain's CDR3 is CASSFAPPGTLSF. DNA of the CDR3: TGCGCCAGCAGCTTCGCCCCCCCGGGCACTCTCTCCTTC.

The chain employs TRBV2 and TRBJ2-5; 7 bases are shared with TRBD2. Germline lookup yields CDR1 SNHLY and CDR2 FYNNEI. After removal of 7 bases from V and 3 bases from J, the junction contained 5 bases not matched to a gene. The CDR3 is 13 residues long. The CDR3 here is CASIRLAEETQYF. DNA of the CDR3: TGTGCCAGCATTCGACTAGCAGAAGAGACCCAGTACTTC.

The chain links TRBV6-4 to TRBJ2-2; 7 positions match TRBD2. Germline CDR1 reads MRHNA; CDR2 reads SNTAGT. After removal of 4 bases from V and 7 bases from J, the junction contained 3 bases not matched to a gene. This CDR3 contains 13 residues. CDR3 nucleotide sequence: TGTGCCAGCAGTGGGGCTAGCGGCGGGGAGCTGTTTTTT. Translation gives CASSGASGGELFF.

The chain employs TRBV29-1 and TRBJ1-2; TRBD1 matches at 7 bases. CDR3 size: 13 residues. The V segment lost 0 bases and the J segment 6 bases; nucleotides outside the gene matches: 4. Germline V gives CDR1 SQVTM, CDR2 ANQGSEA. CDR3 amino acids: CSVEEGDSDGYTF. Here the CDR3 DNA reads TGCAGCGTTGAAGAAGGGGACAGTGATGGCTACACCTTC.

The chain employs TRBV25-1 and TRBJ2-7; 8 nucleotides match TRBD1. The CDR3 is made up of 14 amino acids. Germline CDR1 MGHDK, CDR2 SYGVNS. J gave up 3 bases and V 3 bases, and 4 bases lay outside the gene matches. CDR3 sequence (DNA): TGTGCCAGCAGTGACCCCAGGGGGCTCTACGAGCAGTACTTC. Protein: CASSDPRGLYEQYF.

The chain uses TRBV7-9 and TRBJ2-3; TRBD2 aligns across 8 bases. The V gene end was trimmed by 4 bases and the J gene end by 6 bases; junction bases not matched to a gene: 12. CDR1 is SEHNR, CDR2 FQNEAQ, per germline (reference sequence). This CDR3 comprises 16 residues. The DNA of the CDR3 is TGTGCCAGCAGCTCGTTAAAATGGCGGGAGGTTGATACGCAGTATTTT. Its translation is CASSSLKWREVDTQYF.

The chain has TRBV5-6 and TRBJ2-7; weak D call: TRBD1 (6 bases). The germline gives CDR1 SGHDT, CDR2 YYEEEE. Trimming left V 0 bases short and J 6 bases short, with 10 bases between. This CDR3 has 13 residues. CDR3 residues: CASSLDRAAEQYF. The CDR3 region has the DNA TGTGCCAGCAGCTTGGACAGGGCGGCCGAGCAGTACTTC.

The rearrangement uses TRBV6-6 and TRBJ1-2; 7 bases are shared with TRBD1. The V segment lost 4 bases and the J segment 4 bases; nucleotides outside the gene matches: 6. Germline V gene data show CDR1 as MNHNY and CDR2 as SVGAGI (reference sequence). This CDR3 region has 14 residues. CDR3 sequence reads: CASSFRDRGYGYTF. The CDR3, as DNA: TGTGCCAGCAGTTTCCGGGACAGAGGCTATGGCTACACCTTC.

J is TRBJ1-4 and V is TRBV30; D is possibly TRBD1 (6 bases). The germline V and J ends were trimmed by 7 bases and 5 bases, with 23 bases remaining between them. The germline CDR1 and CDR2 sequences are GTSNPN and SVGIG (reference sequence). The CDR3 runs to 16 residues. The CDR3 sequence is CAFAPEWGLGNEKLFF. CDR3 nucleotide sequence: TGTGCCTTTGCGCCAGAATGGGGGCTAGGGAATGAAAAACTGTTTTTT.

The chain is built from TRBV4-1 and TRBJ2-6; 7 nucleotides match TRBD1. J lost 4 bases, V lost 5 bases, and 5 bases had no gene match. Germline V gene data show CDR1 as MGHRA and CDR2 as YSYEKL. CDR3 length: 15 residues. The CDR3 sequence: CASSKTGSGANVLTF. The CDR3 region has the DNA TGCGCCAGCAGCAAGACAGGGTCAGGGGCCAACGTCCTGACTTTC.

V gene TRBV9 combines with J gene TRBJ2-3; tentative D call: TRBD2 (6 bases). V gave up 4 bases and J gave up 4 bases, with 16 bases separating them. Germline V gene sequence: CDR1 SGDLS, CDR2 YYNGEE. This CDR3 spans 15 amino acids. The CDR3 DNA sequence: TGTGCCAGCAGCAAAACCCGGGGGTTAGCAGATACGCAGTATTTT. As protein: CASSKTRGLADTQYF.

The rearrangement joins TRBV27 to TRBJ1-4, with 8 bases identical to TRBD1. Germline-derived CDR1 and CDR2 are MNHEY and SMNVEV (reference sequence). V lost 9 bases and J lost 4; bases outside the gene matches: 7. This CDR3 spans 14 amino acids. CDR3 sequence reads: CASSRGRSNEKLFF. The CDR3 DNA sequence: TGTGCCAGTTCCAGGGGGCGCAGTAATGAAAAACTGTTTTTT.

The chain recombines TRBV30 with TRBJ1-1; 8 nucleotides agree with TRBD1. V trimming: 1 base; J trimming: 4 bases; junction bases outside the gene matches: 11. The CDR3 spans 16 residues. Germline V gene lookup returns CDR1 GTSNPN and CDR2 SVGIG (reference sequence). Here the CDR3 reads CAWSEHRGGSGTEAFF. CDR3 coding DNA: TGTGCCTGGAGTGAGCACAGGGGGGGAAGCGGCACTGAAGCTTTCTTT.

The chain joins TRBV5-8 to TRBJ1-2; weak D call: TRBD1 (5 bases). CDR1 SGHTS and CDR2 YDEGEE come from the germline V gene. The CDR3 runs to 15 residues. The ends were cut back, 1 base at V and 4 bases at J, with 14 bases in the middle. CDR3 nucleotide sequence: TGTGCCAGCAGCTTGAGGAGGGGATCGGGCTATGGCTACACCTTC. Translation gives CASSLRRGSGYGYTF.

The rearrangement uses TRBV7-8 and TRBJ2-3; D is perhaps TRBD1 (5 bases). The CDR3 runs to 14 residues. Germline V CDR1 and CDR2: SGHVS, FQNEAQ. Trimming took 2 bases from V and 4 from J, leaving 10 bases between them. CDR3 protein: CASSLPGSPDTQYF. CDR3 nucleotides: TGTGCCAGCAGCTTACCAGGGTCCCCAGATACGCAGTATTTT.

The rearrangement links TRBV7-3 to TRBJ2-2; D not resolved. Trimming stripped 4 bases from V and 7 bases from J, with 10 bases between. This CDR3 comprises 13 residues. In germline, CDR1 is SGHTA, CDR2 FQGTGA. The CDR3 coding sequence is TGTGCCAGCAGCTCGCGGTGGGGCGGGGAGCTGTTTTTT. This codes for CASSSRWGGELFF.

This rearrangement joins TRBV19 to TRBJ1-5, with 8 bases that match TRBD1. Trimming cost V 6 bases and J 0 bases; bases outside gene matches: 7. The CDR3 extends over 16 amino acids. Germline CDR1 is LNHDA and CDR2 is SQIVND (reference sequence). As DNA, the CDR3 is TGTGCCAGTAGAGGACAGGGCCTTTATAGCAATCAGCCCCAGCATTTT. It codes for CASRGQGLYSNQPQHF.